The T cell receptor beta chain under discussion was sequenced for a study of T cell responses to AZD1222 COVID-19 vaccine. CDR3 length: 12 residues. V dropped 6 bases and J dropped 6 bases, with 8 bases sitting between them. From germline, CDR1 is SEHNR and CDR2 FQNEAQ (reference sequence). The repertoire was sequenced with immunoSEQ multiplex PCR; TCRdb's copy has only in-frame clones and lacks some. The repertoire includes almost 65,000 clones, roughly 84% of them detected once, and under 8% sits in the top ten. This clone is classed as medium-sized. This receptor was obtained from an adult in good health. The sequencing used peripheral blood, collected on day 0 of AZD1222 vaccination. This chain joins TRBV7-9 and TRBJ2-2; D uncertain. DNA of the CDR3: TGTGCCAGCAGAGAGGACGCCGGGGAGCTGTTTTTT. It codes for CASREDAGELFF.